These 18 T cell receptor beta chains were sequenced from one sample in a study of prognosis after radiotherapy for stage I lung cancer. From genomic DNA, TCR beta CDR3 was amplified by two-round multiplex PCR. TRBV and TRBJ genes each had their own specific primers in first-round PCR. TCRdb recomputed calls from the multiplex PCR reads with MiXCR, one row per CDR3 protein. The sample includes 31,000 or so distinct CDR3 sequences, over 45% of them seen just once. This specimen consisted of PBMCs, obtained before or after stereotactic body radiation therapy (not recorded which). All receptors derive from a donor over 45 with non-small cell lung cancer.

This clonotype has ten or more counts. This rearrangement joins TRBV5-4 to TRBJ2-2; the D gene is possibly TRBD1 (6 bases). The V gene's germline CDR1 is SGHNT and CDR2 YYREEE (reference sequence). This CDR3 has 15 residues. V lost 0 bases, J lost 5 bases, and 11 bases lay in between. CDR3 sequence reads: CASSLEGVGTGELFF. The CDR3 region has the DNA TGTGCCAGCAGCTTGGAGGGGGTTGGGACCGGGGAGCTGTTTTTT. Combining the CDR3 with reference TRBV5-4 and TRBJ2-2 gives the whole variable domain ETGVTQSPTHLIKTRGQQVTLRCSSQSGHNTVSWYQQALGQGPQFIFQYYREEENGRGNFPPRFSGLQFPNYSSELNVNALELDDSALYLCASSLEGVGTGELFFGEGSRLTVL.

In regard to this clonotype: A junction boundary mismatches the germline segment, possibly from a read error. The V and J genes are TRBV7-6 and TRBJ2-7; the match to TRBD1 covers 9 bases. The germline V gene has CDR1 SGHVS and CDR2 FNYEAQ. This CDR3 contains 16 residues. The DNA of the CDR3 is TGTGCCAGCATCTTATATCCCCCGGGACAGGGCCACGAGCAGTACTTC. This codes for CASILYPPGQGHEQYF.

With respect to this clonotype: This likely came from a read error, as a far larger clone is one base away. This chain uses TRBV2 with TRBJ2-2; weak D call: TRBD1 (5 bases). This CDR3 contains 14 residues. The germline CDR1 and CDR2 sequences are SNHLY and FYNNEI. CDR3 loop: CASAIQVYTVELFF. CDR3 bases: TGTGCCAGCGCTATACAGGTCTACACCGTGGAGCTGTTTTTT.

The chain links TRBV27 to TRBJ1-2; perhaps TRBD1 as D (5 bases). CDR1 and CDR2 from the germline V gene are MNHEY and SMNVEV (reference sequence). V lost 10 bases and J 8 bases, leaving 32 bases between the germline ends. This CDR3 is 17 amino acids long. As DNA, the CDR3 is TGTGCCATCATTTTGTCGTGGGGGGGGTTGAGAACAGCAGGCTACACCTTC. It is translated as CAIILSWGGLRTAGYTF.

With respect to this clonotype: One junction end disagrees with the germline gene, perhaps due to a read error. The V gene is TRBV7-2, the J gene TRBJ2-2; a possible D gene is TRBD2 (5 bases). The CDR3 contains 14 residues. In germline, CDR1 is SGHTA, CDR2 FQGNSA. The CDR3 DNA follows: TGTGCCAGCAGCGCCCCCAGAGGGTACGGGGAGATGCTTTTT. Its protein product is CASSAPRGYGEMLF.

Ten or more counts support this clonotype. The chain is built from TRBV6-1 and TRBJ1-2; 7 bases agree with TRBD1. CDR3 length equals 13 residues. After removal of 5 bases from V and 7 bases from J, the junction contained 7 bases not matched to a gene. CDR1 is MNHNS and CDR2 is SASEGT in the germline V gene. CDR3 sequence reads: CASSLRQGSGYTF. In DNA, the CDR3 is TGTGCCAGCAGTCTCCGACAGGGCTCTGGCTACACCTTC.

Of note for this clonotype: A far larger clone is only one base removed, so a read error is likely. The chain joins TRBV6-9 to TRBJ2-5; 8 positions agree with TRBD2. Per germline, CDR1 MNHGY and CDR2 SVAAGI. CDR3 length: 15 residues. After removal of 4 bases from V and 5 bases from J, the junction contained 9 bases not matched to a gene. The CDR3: CASSWTSRSGETQYF. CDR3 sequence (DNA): TGTGCCAGCAGTTGGACTAGCAGGAGTGGTGAGACCCAGTACTTC.

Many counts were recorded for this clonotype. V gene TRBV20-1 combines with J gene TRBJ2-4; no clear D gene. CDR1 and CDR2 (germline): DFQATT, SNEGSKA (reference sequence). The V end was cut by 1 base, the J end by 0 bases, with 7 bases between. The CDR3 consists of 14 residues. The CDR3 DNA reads TGCAGTGCTAGAGTGCCCATAGCCAAAAACATTCAGTACTTC. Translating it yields CSARVPIAKNIQYF.

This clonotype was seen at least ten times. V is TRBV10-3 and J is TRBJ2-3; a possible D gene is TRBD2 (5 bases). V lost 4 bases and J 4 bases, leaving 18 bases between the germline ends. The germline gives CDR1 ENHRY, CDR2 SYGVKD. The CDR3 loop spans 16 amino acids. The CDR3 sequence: CAISGYTFRGADTQYF. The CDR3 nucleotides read TGTGCCATCAGTGGTTATACTTTCCGGGGTGCAGATACGCAGTATTTT.

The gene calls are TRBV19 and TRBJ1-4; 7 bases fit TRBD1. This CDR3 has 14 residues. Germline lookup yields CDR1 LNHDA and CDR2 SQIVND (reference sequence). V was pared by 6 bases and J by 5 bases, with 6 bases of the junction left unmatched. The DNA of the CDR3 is TGTGCCAGTAGCGCGACAGGGCAAAATGAAAAACTGTTTTTT. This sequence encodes CASSATGQNEKLFF.

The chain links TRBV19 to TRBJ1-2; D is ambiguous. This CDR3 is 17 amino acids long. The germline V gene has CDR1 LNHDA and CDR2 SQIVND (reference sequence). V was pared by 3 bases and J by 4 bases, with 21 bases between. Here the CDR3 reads CASSIGGSKKNSYGYTF. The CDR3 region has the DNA TGTGCCAGTAGTATCGGCGGGTCTAAGAAAAACTCCTATGGCTACACCTTC.

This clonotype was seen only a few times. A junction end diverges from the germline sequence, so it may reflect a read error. CDR3 region: CSARDWDHQEAQYF. The CDR3 DNA reads TGCAGTGCTAGAGATTGGGACCACCAAGAGGCCCAGTACTTC. The chain uses TRBV20-1 and TRBJ2-5; D might be TRBD1 or TRBD2, each matching 5 bases. From germline, CDR1 is DFQATT and CDR2 SNEGSKA (reference sequence). CDR3 size: 14 residues.

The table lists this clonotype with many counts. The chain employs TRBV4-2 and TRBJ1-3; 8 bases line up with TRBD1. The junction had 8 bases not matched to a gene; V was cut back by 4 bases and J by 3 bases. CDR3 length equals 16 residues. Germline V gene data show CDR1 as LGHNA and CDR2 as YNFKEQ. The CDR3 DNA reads TGTGCCAGCAGCCTCCTAGGACAGGGTGGTGGAAACACCATATATTTT. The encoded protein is CASSLLGQGGGNTIYF.

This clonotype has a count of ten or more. The CDR3 DNA is TGTGCCAGCAGCTGGCGGGCAGGTAGCACAGATACGCAGTATTTT. Translated: CASSWRAGSTDTQYF. The gene calls are TRBV7-2 and TRBJ2-3; TRBD2 is a possible D gene (5 bases). V was trimmed by 4 bases and J by 0 bases, leaving 11 bases between them. The germline CDR1 and CDR2 sequences are SGHTA and FQGNSA. The CDR3 is 15 residues long.

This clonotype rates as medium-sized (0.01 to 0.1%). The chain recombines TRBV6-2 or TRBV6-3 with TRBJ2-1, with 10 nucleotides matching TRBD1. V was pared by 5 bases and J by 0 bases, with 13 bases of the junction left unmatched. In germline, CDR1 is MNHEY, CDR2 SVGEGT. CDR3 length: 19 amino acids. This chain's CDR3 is CASSARDRGATSSYNEQFF. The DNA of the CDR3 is TGTGCCAGCAGTGCCCGGGACAGGGGAGCCACTAGCTCCTACAATGAGCAGTTCTTC.

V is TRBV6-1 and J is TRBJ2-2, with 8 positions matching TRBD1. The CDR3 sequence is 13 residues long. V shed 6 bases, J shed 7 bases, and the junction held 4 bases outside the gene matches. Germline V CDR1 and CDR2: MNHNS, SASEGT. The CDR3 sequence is CASRPGGFGELFF. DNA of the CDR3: TGTGCCAGCAGACCAGGGGGCTTCGGGGAGCTGTTTTTT.

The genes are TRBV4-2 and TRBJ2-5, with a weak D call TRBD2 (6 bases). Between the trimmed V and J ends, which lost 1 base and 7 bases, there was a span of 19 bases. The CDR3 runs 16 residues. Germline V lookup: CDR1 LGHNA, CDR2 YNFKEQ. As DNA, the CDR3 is TGTGCCAGCAGCCAAGGCCCCTTGAGAGTGGGGGGGACCCAGTACTTC. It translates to CASSQGPLRVGGTQYF.

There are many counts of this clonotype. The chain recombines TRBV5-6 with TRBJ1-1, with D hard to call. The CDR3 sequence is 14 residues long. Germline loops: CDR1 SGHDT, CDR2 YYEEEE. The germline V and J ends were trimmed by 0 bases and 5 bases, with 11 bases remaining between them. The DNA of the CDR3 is TGTGCCAGCAGCTTGGACATCTCGGGTACTGAAGCTTTCTTT. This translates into CASSLDISGTEAFF.